This T cell receptor (beta chain) appears in the sequencing data of a study of beta chain features in type 1 diabetes. Study-level background: Sorted cells from all samples, numbering almost 110 million, were examined.

The CDR3 is made up of 15 amino acids. CDR1 is SGDLS, CDR2 YYNGEE, per germline. V was clipped by 4 bases and J by 4 bases, with 15 bases between them. Isolated RNA was reverse transcribed in full, so expressed TCRB transcripts were sequenced. A few million reads, on average, came from each naive, central memory and regulatory T cell sample. Libraries were prepared by immunoSEQ multiplex PCR; TCRdb keeps only in-frame clonotypes and omits some of them. The sample lists over 200,000 clones; 11% were seen once. Whole-study findings and limits: Whether HLA type influences TCRB rearrangement remained unresolved here. Moderate yet significant TCRB CDR3 shortening was seen in Type 1 diabetes patients in all four CD4+ subsets.

This clone has just a few counts. Its antigen is unidentified. Sequenced: naive CD4+ T cells from blood. This clonotype was sampled from a man younger than 45 with type 1 diabetes. The V and J genes are TRBV9 and TRBJ2-1; perhaps TRBD2 as D (6 bases). For the CDR3, the DNA is TGTGCCAGCAGCTGGGGGACTGGTGTGTACAATGAGCAGTTCTTC. Encoded protein: CASSWGTGVYNEQFF.